Presented here are 18 T cell receptor beta chains from one specimen sequenced in a study of shared clonotypes between healthy human individuals. Assay used: immunoSEQ multiplex PCR; TCRdb lists only in-frame clones, some missing. Here the sample spans 330,000 or so clones, about 70% being singletons. Sequenced material: memory CD4+ T cells sorted from blood. Subset indicated: CD45RA-negative fraction. These receptors were taken from a man younger than 40 in good health.

The rearrangement links TRBV11-2 to TRBJ2-1; D gene ambiguous. This CDR3 comprises 14 residues. In germline, CDR1 is SGHAT, CDR2 FQNNGV. V dropped 5 bases and J dropped 2 bases, with 10 bases sitting between them. As DNA, the CDR3 is TGTGCCAGCAGCCGAACAGAGGCCTACAATGAGCAGTTCTTC. Encoded protein: CASSRTEAYNEQFF.

The chain uses TRBV10-1 and TRBJ2-2; possibly TRBD1 or TRBD2 for D (5 bases each). The germline V gene encodes CDR1 WNHNN and CDR2 SYGVQD (reference sequence). CDR3 length: 16 residues. Trimming stripped 5 bases from V and 3 bases from J, with 16 bases between. The CDR3 spells CASSPGPERYTGELFF. The DNA of the CDR3 is TGCGCCAGCAGTCCAGGGCCTGAGCGGTACACCGGGGAGCTGTTTTTT.

V gene TRBV2 combines with J gene TRBJ2-3; D not certain. V lost 3 bases and J 3 bases, leaving 10 bases between the germline ends. This CDR3 comprises 14 residues. CDR1 and CDR2 (germline): SNHLY, FYNNEI. The CDR3 coding sequence is TGTGCCAGCAGTGAGGGGATGGGGACAGATACGCAGTATTTT. Its protein product is CASSEGMGTDTQYF.

This chain joins TRBV6-6 and TRBJ2-5; a weak D match, TRBD1 (7 bases). The CDR3 is made up of 15 amino acids. Germline V lookup: CDR1 MNHNY, CDR2 SVGAGI (reference sequence). V shed 4 bases and J shed 5 bases, with 17 bases lying between them. The CDR3 DNA reads as TGTGCCAGCAGTTCTCATACTCAGGGGGGTGAGACCCAGTACTTC. It encodes CASSSHTQGGETQYF.

The V call is TRBV10-3, the J call TRBJ2-1, with 10 bases aligning to TRBD2. The CDR3 is 18 residues long. The V gene end was trimmed by 5 bases and the J gene end by 0 bases; junction bases not matched to a gene: 10. Germline CDR1 and CDR2: ENHRY and SYGVKD. The CDR3 DNA reads TGTGCCATCAGTAAGTGGACTAGCGGAACCTTCTCCTACAATGAGCAGTTCTTC. It is translated as CAISKWTSGTFSYNEQFF.

The chain carries TRBV19 and TRBJ2-7; 9 positions match TRBD1. V lost 5 bases to trimming and J lost 4 bases; unmatched junction nucleotides: 9. This CDR3 spans 15 amino acids. CDR1 is LNHDA, CDR2 SQIVND, per germline (reference sequence). The CDR3: CASSPAGTGNYEQYF. The CDR3, as DNA: TGTGCCAGTAGTCCCGCTGGGACAGGGAATTACGAGCAGTACTTC.

About this clone itself: The limits of the CDR3 on the DNA are not certain, so only TCRdb's listed CDR3 is given. The CDR3 sequence is CASSTSTGGTNGYTF. This chain joins TRBV6-6 and TRBJ1-2; the table names TRBD1, a call not compared with the DNA. The CDR3 contains 15 residues when both ends are counted. Germline assignment: CDR1 MNHNY and CDR2 SVGAGI (reference sequence).

A few counts support this clone. At the DNA level, this CDR3 is encoded by other sequences in the same sample as well. The rearrangement links TRBV4-1 to TRBJ2-7; D is perhaps TRBD1 (6 bases). The V end was cut by 1 base, the J end by 3 bases, with 13 bases between. The CDR3 runs to 15 residues. Per the germline V gene, CDR1 is MGHRA and CDR2 is YSYEKL. CDR3 residues: CASSQGGQGSYEQYF. In DNA form, the CDR3 reads TGCGCCAGCAGCCAAGGGGGGCAGGGGAGCTACGAGCAGTACTTC.

The chain links TRBV28 to TRBJ2-7, with a possible D match to TRBD1 (5 bases). Germline V gives CDR1 MDHEN, CDR2 SYDVKM. The CDR3 spans 14 residues. V dropped 0 bases and J dropped 3 bases, with 9 bases sitting between them. This CDR3 is CASSLWAGNYEQYF. The DNA of the CDR3 is TGTGCCAGCAGTTTATGGGCAGGGAACTACGAGCAGTACTTC.

This clone appeared a few times. The chain carries TRBV11-2 and TRBJ2-1; D may be TRBD1 (5 bases). This CDR3 spans 15 amino acids. From germline, CDR1 is SGHAT and CDR2 FQNNGV. V was shortened by 3 bases and J by 0 bases, with 9 bases between the two germline ends. Here the CDR3 DNA reads TGTGCCAGCAGCTTTCAGGGCAGCTCCTACAATGAGCAGTTCTTC. It is translated as CASSFQGSSYNEQFF.

The rearrangement joins TRBV13 to TRBJ2-7; D possibly uses TRBD1 or TRBD2 (5 bases each). CDR3 length equals 15 residues. The ends were cut back, 5 bases at V and 2 bases at J, with 16 bases in the middle. The germline V gene encodes CDR1 PRHDT and CDR2 FYEKMQ (reference sequence). The CDR3, as DNA: TGTGCCAGCAGCATGCCCTCGGGGCAGCCCTACGAGCAGTACTTC. Amino acids: CASSMPSGQPYEQYF.

As to this clone: One end of the junction does not line up with germline, which may come from a read error. The chain is built from TRBV10-3 and TRBJ2-1, with D perhaps TRBD1 or TRBD2 (5 bases each). This CDR3 region has 18 residues. Germline V gene sequence: CDR1 ENHRY, CDR2 SYGVKD. The CDR3 DNA reads TGTGCCATCGGTGAGTCGATCGGACTCGGGACGGTAGTCTATGAGCAGTTCTTC. It is translated as CAIGESIGLGTVVYEQFF.

Only one count was recorded for this clone. This sequence joins TRBV29-1 and TRBJ2-7; possibly TRBD1 or TRBD2 for D (5 bases each). The length of the CDR3 is 12 residues. Per the germline V gene, CDR1 is SQVTM and CDR2 is ANQGSEA. CDR3 sequence reads: CSGTDSLYEQYF. CDR3 bases: TGCAGTGGGACGGACTCTCTCTACGAGCAGTACTTC.

As DNA, the CDR3 is TGTGCCAGCAGTGTAATTGCATTGGAGACCCAGTACTTC. Encoded protein: CASSVIALETQYF. The V and J genes are TRBV2 and TRBJ2-5; D not certain. The CDR3 consists of 13 residues. Germline V gives CDR1 SNHLY, CDR2 FYNNEI. V was shortened by 4 bases and J by 5 bases, with 11 bases between the two germline ends.

This chain connects TRBV27 to TRBJ2-3; 10 nucleotides agree with TRBD2. The germline V gene has CDR1 MNHEY and CDR2 SMNVEV (reference sequence). The CDR3 has 15 residues. V dropped 5 bases and J dropped 2; count of bases not matched to a gene: 4. The CDR3 reads CASSMGLATTDTQYF. The CDR3 DNA reads TGTGCCAGCAGTATGGGACTAGCGACCACAGATACGCAGTATTTT.

CDR3 bases: TGTGCCAGCAGCTTAGGTCGTCAGCCCCAGCATTTT. It translates to CASSLGRQPQHF. The genes are TRBV7-9 and TRBJ1-5; unclear D gene. Germline CDR1 SEHNR, CDR2 FQNEAQ (reference sequence). This CDR3 has 12 residues. The V and J ends lost 1 base and 6 bases respectively, with 4 bases between them.

The chain combines TRBV5-1 with TRBJ2-7; 7 nucleotides match TRBD1. CDR3 length: 15 residues. The germline gives CDR1 SGHRS, CDR2 YFSETQ. After removal of 0 bases from V and 3 bases from J, the junction contained 6 bases not matched to a gene. CDR3: CASSLDGQVHYEQYF. CDR3 bases: TGCGCCAGCAGCTTGGACGGACAGGTTCACTACGAGCAGTACTTC.

The chain has TRBV10-3 and TRBJ1-5, with 7 bases fitting TRBD1. The junction had 7 bases not matched to a gene; V was cut back by 11 bases and J by 3 bases. Germline V gene data show CDR1 as ENHRY and CDR2 as SYGVKD. The CDR3 is 13 residues long. The DNA for the CDR3 is TGTGCCTCACACAGGGGTTTCAATCAGCCCCAGCATTTT. Its protein is CASHRGFNQPQHF.